The clone carrying this TCR beta chain came up a few times. The target antigen is unknown. The investigators reverse transcribed all of the isolated RNA, so they sequenced expressed TCRB transcripts. Only in-frame clones appear in the TCRdb table, and some are missing; sequencing was by immunoSEQ multiplex PCR. The table includes around 500,000 clones, roughly 10% detected once. This entry comes from a study of beta chain features in type 1 diabetes. Study-level points and caveats: More deletions and fewer insertions at VDJ junctions were found in patients with type 1 diabetes.

CDR1 and CDR2 (germline): SGHAT, FQNNGV. V was shortened by 2 bases and J by 0 bases, with 12 bases between the two germline ends. The CDR3 totals 16 residues. The chain uses TRBV11-2 and TRBJ2-3, with a weak D call TRBD2 (6 bases). The clonotype originates from a woman between 18 and 30 years old in good health. The sequencing sample was made of naive CD4+ T cells from blood. The CDR3 sequence: CASSLILGSSTDTQYF. CDR3 sequence (DNA): TGTGCCAGCAGCTTAATCCTCGGGAGCAGCACAGATACGCAGTATTTT.